This is a list of T cell receptor beta chains from one sample in a study of Graves' ophthalmopathy and Graves' hyperthyroidism. One entry per CDR3 protein, called by TCRdb with MiXCR from the multiplex PCR reads. This table has approximately 700,000 distinct CDR3 sequences, roughly two fifths appearing once. The sample consisted of peripheral blood. These receptors were collected from an adult man with Graves' ophthalmopathy. The CDR3 runs from the conserved cysteine through the conserved F or W. A D gene is named only where the DNA matches it firmly. Expanded clones are given a class, and other clones once, few, many or no size at all.

D gene | clone size | J gene | V gene | CDR3 protein | CDR3 DNA
. | few | TRBJ1-1 | TRBV13 | CASTIGRYDNTEAFF | TGTGCCAGCACTATTGGACGCTACGATAACACTGAAGCTTTCTTT
. | few | TRBJ2-2 | TRBV7-8 | CASSLARVTGELFF | TGTGCCAGCAGCTTAGCGAGAGTCACCGGGGAGCTGTTTTTT
. | few | TRBJ1-5 | TRBV7-9 | CASSSRDTSQPQHF | TGTGCCAGCAGCTCCCGGGACACCAGTCAGCCCCAGCATTTT
TRBD2 | many | TRBJ2-5 | TRBV29-1 | CSWGGETQYF | TGCAGCTGGGGGGGAGAGACCCAGTACTTC
TRBD1 | many | TRBJ1-6 | TRBV2 | CASRYRGASPLHF | TGTGCCAGCAGGTACAGGGGAGCTTCACCCCTCCACTTT
. | many | TRBJ1-1 | TRBV19 | CASSSETEEAFF | TGTGCCAGTAGTAGCGAAACAGAAGAAGCTTTCTTT
. | many | TRBJ2-6 | TRBV7-2 | CASSLPISGANVLTF | TGTGCCAGCAGCCTACCGATCTCTGGGGCCAACGTCCTGACTTTC
. | . | TRBJ1-1 | TRBV20-1 | CSALLGGPEAFF | TGCAGTGCTCTCTTGGGAGGGCCCGAAGCTTTCTTT
TRBD1 | many | TRBJ1-4 | TRBV9 | CASSADRDGEKLFF | TGTGCCAGCAGCGCGGACAGGGATGGTGAAAAACTGTTTTTT
. | many | TRBJ1-2 | TRBV2 | CASSVAGFGYTF | TGTGCCAGCAGTGTGGCGGGATTTGGCTACACCTTC
. | few | TRBJ2-2 | TRBV16 | CASSQYAVAGELFF | TGTGCCAGCAGCCAATATGCGGTGGCCGGGGAGCTGTTTTTT
TRBD2 | . | TRBJ2-7 | TRBV4-3 | CASSHYPSGGVTYEQYF | TGCGCCAGCAGCCACTATCCTAGCGGGGGTGTTACCTACGAGCAGTACTTC
TRBD1 | . | TRBJ2-7 | TRBV20-1 | CSASPDRYYEQYF | TGCAGTGCTAGCCCGGACAGGTATTACGAGCAGTACTTC
. | . | TRBJ2-5 | TRBV2 | CASARVGETQYF | TGTGCCAGCGCCCGGGTGGGGGAGACCCAGTACTTC
. | many | TRBJ1-6 | TRBV29-1 | CSAGWGNSPLHF | TGCAGCGCCGGGTGGGGTAATTCACCCCTCCACTTT
. | . | TRBJ1-2 | TRBV11-2 | CASSSPKNYGYTF | TGTGCCAGCAGCTCACCGAAGAACTATGGCTACACCTTC
. | few | TRBJ1-6 | TRBV25-1 | CASSAGENSPLHF | TGTGCCAGCAGTGCAGGGGAGAATTCACCCCTCCACTTT
TRBD2 | . | TRBJ2-2 | TRBV25-1 | CASVTLAGDITGELFF | TGTGCCAGCGTCACCCTAGCGGGGGATATCACCGGGGAGCTGTTTTTT
. | . | TRBJ1-4 | TRBV20-1 | CSARPPWQGGEKLFF | TGCAGTGCTAGACCTCCGTGGCAGGGAGGGGAAAAACTGTTTTTT
. | few | TRBJ1-4 | TRBV7-9 | CASSSSPGSVVEGKLFF | TGTGCCAGCAGCTCATCCCCGGGGAGCGTTGTGGAGGGAAAACTGTTTTTT
TRBD1 | . | TRBJ1-4 | TRBV5-1 | CASSPRDSVSTNEKLFF | TGCGCCAGCAGCCCCCGGGACAGCGTATCAACTAATGAAAAACTGTTTTTT
TRBD1 | many | TRBJ2-2 | TRBV19 | CATDRAGTGELFF | TGTGCCACCGACAGGGCGGGCACCGGGGAGCTGTTTTTT
. | . | TRBJ1-5 | TRBV24-1 | CASSEGKVLNQPQHF | TGTGCCAGCAGTGAAGGCAAAGTCCTGAATCAGCCCCAGCATTTT
. | . | TRBJ2-2 | TRBV25-1 | CASSLFGAGELFF | TGTGCCAGCAGTTTGTTTGGTGCCGGGGAGCTGTTTTTT
. | . | TRBJ2-2 | TRBV19 | CASSDGQLANTGELFF | TGTGCCAGTAGCGACGGACAGCTAGCGAACACCGGGGAGCTGTTTTTT
. | many | TRBJ1-1 | TRBV24-1 | CATSEGGDEAFF | TGTGCCACCAGTGAAGGGGGAGATGAAGCTTTCTTT
. | many | TRBJ1-1 | TRBV7-3 | CASSLLRREKTEAFF | TGTGCCAGCAGCTTATTACGCAGGGAGAAAACTGAAGCTTTCTTT
TRBD1 | . | TRBJ1-4 | TRBV20-1 | CSARGQDRF | TGCAGTGCCCGAGGACAGGATCGTTTT
. | . | TRBJ2-5 | TRBV10-3 | CASSRRGGRTQETQYF | TGTGCCAGCAGCCGGAGGGGGGGCCGGACGCAAGAGACCCAGTACTTC
. | many | TRBJ1-2 | TRBV7-2 | CASSLEGIDGYTF | TGTGCCAGCAGCTTAGAAGGGATAGACGGCTACACCTTC
. | . | TRBJ1-2 | TRBV2 | CASRSGDYGYTF | TGTGCCAGCAGGTCAGGGGACTATGGCTACACCTTC
TRBD2 | . | TRBJ2-1 | TRBV15 | CASRPSGSSDEQFF | TGTGCCAGCAGGCCTAGCGGGAGTTCCGATGAGCAGTTCTTC
. | many | TRBJ2-7 | TRBV7-2 | CASSSDAQSYEQYF | TGTGCCAGCAGCTCAGACGCCCAGTCCTACGAGCAGTACTTC
. | . | TRBJ2-5 | TRBV29-1 | CSVGGTWAGPETQYF | TGCAGCGTGGGGGGCACCTGGGCAGGGCCGGAGACCCAGTACTTC
. | few | TRBJ2-7 | TRBV19 | CAIYDSSYEQYF | TGTGCCATATACGACAGTTCCTACGAGCAGTACTTC
TRBD1 | . | TRBJ1-2 | TRBV12-3/TRBV12-4 | CASSLRDSANYGYTF | TGTGCCAGCAGTCTACGGGACAGTGCTAACTATGGCTACACCTTC
TRBD1 | few | TRBJ2-3 | TRBV29-1 | CSVEFGQGTDTQYF | TGCAGCGTCGAATTTGGACAGGGCACAGATACGCAGTATTTT
TRBD1 | once | TRBJ1-1 | TRBV7-2 | CASSYRTGENTEAFF | TGTGCCAGCAGCTATCGGACAGGGGAGAACACTGAAGCTTTCTTT
TRBD1 | . | TRBJ1-2 | TRBV7-6 | CAREPGQGNYGYTF | TGTGCTAGGGAACCGGGACAGGGAAACTATGGCTACACCTTC
. | . | TRBJ1-1 | TRBV2 | CASSVNRGRENTEAFF | TGTGCCAGCAGCGTTAACCGCGGACGGGAGAACACTGAAGCTTTCTTT
. | many | TRBJ1-6 | TRBV10-3 | CAIRSGNHSPLHF | TGTGCCATCAGATCGGGGAACCATTCACCCCTCCACTTT
. | few | TRBJ1-5 | TRBV4-3 | CASSQEIELSQPQHF | TGCGCCAGCAGCCAAGAAATCGAGCTCTCCCAGCCCCAGCATTTT
. | many | TRBJ1-4 | TRBV7-2 | CASSSTTGWVFF | TGTGCCAGCAGCTCGACCACTGGGTGGGTGTTTTTT
. | many | TRBJ2-7 | TRBV29-1 | CSVERPGRAYEQYF | TGCAGCGTTGAGAGGCCAGGGCGGGCCTACGAGCAGTACTTC
. | . | TRBJ1-1 | TRBV6-4 | CASRDSTGNTEAFF | TGTGCCAGCAGAGACAGCACGGGAAACACTGAAGCTTTCTTT
. | . | TRBJ1-1 | TRBV29-1 | CSVEEREFTEAFF | TGCAGCGTTGAAGAAAGGGAGTTCACTGAAGCTTTCTTT
. | . | TRBJ1-6 | TRBV10-3 | CASSEAPGDSPLHF | TGTGCCAGCAGTGAAGCCCCAGGGGATTCACCCCTCCACTTT
. | . | TRBJ2-2 | TRBV25-1 | CASSLLRDTGELFF | TGTGCCAGCAGCCTCCTCAGGGACACCGGGGAGCTGTTTTTT
TRBD2 | . | TRBJ2-7 | TRBV20-1 | CSAPQGLAGDGLGEQYF | TGCAGTGCCCCGCAGGGACTAGCGGGAGATGGATTAGGCGAGCAGTACTTC
TRBD1 | few | TRBJ2-7 | TRBV7-9 | CASSSPGRGQLWEQYF | TGTGCCAGCAGCTCACCCGGCAGGGGGCAATTGTGGGAGCAGTACTTC
. | . | TRBJ2-6 | TRBV19 | CASSNRNSRRSGANVLTF | TGTGCCAGTAGTAACCGAAACTCCCGGCGCTCTGGGGCCAACGTCCTGACTTTC
. | . | TRBJ1-2 | TRBV7-2 | CASSDQGGDDYGYTF | TGTGCCAGCAGTGACCAGGGTGGAGATGACTATGGCTACACCTTC
TRBD1 | many | TRBJ1-1 | TRBV10-3 | CAISLGQGDTEAFF | TGTGCCATCAGTTTGGGACAGGGCGACACTGAAGCTTTCTTT
. | . | TRBJ2-2 | TRBV25-1 | CASSVDVYTGELFF | TGTGCCAGCAGCGTAGACGTCTACACCGGGGAGCTGTTTTTT
. | many | TRBJ2-7 | TRBV7-8 | CASSLQGSGEQYF | TGTGCCAGCAGCTTACAGGGGTCGGGCGAGCAGTACTTC
. | . | TRBJ1-5 | TRBV24-1 | CASSAPAGRGNQPQHF | TGTGCCAGCAGTGCTCCGGCCGGGAGAGGCAATCAGCCCCAGCATTTT
. | . | TRBJ2-2 | TRBV2 | CASSEENLSNTGELFF | TGTGCCAGCAGTGAAGAAAATCTATCCAACACCGGGGAGCTGTTTTTT
. | . | TRBJ2-5 | TRBV7-9 | CASSSQGSGETQYF | TGTGCCAGCAGCTCTCAGGGGTCGGGGGAGACCCAGTACTTC